The next 26 T cell receptor beta chains were all read from a single sample in a study of blood T cell repertoires in COVID-19. Data came from immunoSEQ multiplex PCR; TCRdb stores just in-frame clones and leaves some out. The table records roughly 440,000 clones, around 88% of them present only once. Sequencing used peripheral blood. Every receptor here comes from a woman in her 50s with COVID-19, enrolled during active disease.

With regard to this clone: Other DNA sequences of this sample code for an identical CDR3. V is TRBV5-1 and J is TRBJ2-7; 8 bases line up with TRBD1. The CDR3 extends over 14 amino acids. V trimming: 0 bases; J trimming: 7 bases; junction bases outside the gene matches: 6. Germline V CDR1 and CDR2: SGHRS, YFSETQ. CDR3 bases: TGCGCCAGCAGCTTGGGACAGGGGATTGGGGAGCAGTACTTC. Translation: CASSLGQGIGEQYF.

The J gene is TRBJ1-4, the V gene TRBV20-1, with D maybe TRBD1 (5 bases). The CDR3 spans 11 residues. Trimming cost V 6 bases and J 6 bases, with 8 bases left between them. Germline V gene sequence: CDR1 DFQATT, CDR2 SNEGSKA (reference sequence). The CDR3, as DNA: TGCAGTGCAGTCAGGGATGAAAAACTGTTTTTT. It specifies CSAVRDEKLFF.

This chain connects TRBV19 to TRBJ1-5; maybe TRBD1 (5 bases). The CDR3 runs 17 residues. Germline V gene lookup returns CDR1 LNHDA and CDR2 SQIVND (reference sequence). Trimming stripped 1 base from V and 4 bases from J, with 17 bases between. CDR3 amino acids: CASSIAQGGSRNQPQHF. CDR3 DNA: TGTGCCAGTAGTATAGCCCAGGGCGGGAGTCGAAATCAGCCCCAGCATTTT.

This sequence joins TRBV13 and TRBJ2-1, with TRBD2 matching 12 bases. In germline, CDR1 is PRHDT, CDR2 FYEKMQ (reference sequence). V shed 0 bases, J shed 7 bases, and the junction held 13 bases outside the gene matches. The CDR3 is 19 residues long. The DNA for the CDR3 is TGTGCCAGCAGCTTAGGGCGGGGACTAGCGGGTTTTCGGTTGAATGAGCAGTTCTTC. The encoded protein is CASSLGRGLAGFRLNEQFF.

A single count supports this clone. The chain combines TRBV27 with TRBJ1-1, with 9 bases fitting TRBD1. Germline values: CDR1 MNHEY, CDR2 SMNVEV (reference sequence). The CDR3 covers 14 residues. V lost 8 bases and J lost 1; bases outside the gene matches: 5. Here the CDR3 DNA reads TGTGCCAGCCGGACAGGGGTCCCGAACACTGAAGCTTTCTTT. It yields the protein CASRTGVPNTEAFF.

J is TRBJ2-1 and V is TRBV12-5; possible D gene TRBD2, 5 bases. The CDR3 contains 12 residues. The germline gives CDR1 LGHNT, CDR2 FRNRAP. Trimming stripped 3 bases from V and 8 bases from J, with 8 bases between. The CDR3: CASGFEGDEQFF. The CDR3 DNA sequence: TGTGCTAGTGGTTTCGAGGGCGATGAGCAGTTCTTC.

The chain links TRBV5-1 to TRBJ1-1, with TRBD1 identical over 9 bases. V shed 7 bases and J 3 bases; nucleotides not matched to a gene: 13. Per germline, CDR1 SGHRS and CDR2 YFSETQ. The CDR3 totals 16 residues. The CDR3 DNA follows: TGCGCCAGCGCCCTGGACGGGACAGGGAGGGACACTGAAGCTTTCTTT. Residues: CASALDGTGRDTEAFF.

The chain has TRBV7-2 and TRBJ1-6; TRBD1 agrees at 7 bases. This CDR3 spans 15 amino acids. J gave up 6 bases and V 4 bases, and 6 bases lay outside the gene matches. Germline CDR1 SGHTA, CDR2 FQGNSA. CDR3 coding DNA: TGTGCCAGCAGCTACGGGACAGCCTTTAATTCACCCCTCCACTTT. This encodes CASSYGTAFNSPLHF.

CDR3 in amino acids: CATSRAGIREQYF. The CDR3 DNA reads TGTGCCACCAGCAGAGCAGGGATAAGGGAGCAGTACTTC. J is TRBJ2-7 and V is TRBV15; a possible D gene is TRBD1 (5 bases). Trimming left V 1 base short and J 7 bases short, with 11 bases between. Germline V gives CDR1 LNHNV, CDR2 YYDKDF (reference sequence). The CDR3 loop spans 13 amino acids.

The J gene is TRBJ1-1, the V gene TRBV28; D unclear. Germline V gene data show CDR1 as MDHEN and CDR2 as SYDVKM. The CDR3 loop spans 14 amino acids. Trimming stripped 6 bases from V and 7 bases from J, with 18 bases between. The CDR3 protein is CASSHPRGRSEAFF. In DNA, the CDR3 is TGTGCCAGCAGCCATCCACGGGGAAGGAGTGAAGCTTTCTTT.

CDR3 in DNA: TGTGCCAGCAGCTTTCTCCCGACAGGGTACTCTGGAAACACCATATATTTT. Translated, it gives CASSFLPTGYSGNTIYF. J is TRBJ1-3 and V is TRBV11-2; TRBD1 matches 7 bases. J was trimmed by 0 bases and V by 3 bases; bases with no gene match: 8. CDR1 and CDR2 from the germline V gene are SGHAT and FQNNGV. CDR3 length: 17 amino acids. Full variable domain (missing parts from reference TRBV11-2 and TRBJ1-3): EAGVAQSPRYKIIEKRQSVAFWCNPISGHATLYWYQQILGQGPKLLIQFQNNGVVDDSQLPKDRFSAERLKGVDSTLKIQPAKLEDSAVYLCASSFLPTGYSGNTIYFGEGSWLTVV.

Concerning this clone: Other DNA sequences in the sample encode the same CDR3. The V and J genes are TRBV30 and TRBJ1-3, with a possible D match to TRBD1 (5 bases). The CDR3 runs to 12 residues. The germline gives CDR1 GTSNPN, CDR2 SVGIG (reference sequence). Trimming shortened V by 4 bases and J by 3 bases, and 7 bases separated the two germline ends. The CDR3 DNA reads as TGTGCCTGGAATAGGGGTGGAAACACCATATATTTT. Protein product: CAWNRGGNTIYF.

V is TRBV14 and J is TRBJ2-1; perhaps TRBD1 as D (6 bases). V shed 2 bases and J shed 9 bases, with 11 bases lying between them. This CDR3 spans 13 amino acids. The germline V gene encodes CDR1 SGHDN and CDR2 FVKESK. The CDR3 loop reads CASSQPQGFEQFF. The CDR3 bases are TGTGCCAGCAGCCAACCGCAGGGGTTTGAGCAGTTCTTC. The whole variable domain, filled in from reference TRBV14 and TRBJ2-1, reads EAGVTQFPSHSVIEKGQTVTLRCDPISGHDNLYWYRRVMGKEIKFLLHFVKESKQDESGMPNNRFLAERTGGTYSTLKVQPAELEDSGVYFCASSQPQGFEQFFGPGTRLTVL.

V is TRBV10-1 and J is TRBJ2-1; 11 bases fit TRBD1. V trimming: 4 bases; J trimming: 9 bases; junction bases outside the gene matches: 2. Germline CDR1 WNHNN, CDR2 SYGVQD (reference sequence). This CDR3 comprises 13 residues. The CDR3 loop is CASSVGTGGEQFF. CDR3 bases: TGCGCCAGCAGTGTTGGGACAGGGGGTGAGCAGTTCTTC.

For the CDR3, the DNA is TGTGCCAGCAGCAAAATCACAGGGGGATCTTATGGCTACACCTTC. Amino acid sequence: CASSKITGGSYGYTF. The chain links TRBV21-1 to TRBJ1-2; the listed D gene, TRBD1, was not tested against the DNA. TRBV21-1 is a known pseudogene. This CDR3 region has 15 residues.

The chain has TRBV4-1 and TRBJ2-7; 8 nucleotides match TRBD1. There are 14 residues in the CDR3. V dropped 3 bases and J dropped 4; count of bases not matched to a gene: 5. Germline CDR1 is MGHRA and CDR2 is YSYEKL. CDR3 nucleotide sequence: TGCGCCAGCAGCCAGTCCGGGACAGGTTACGAGCAGTACTTC. It translates to CASSQSGTGYEQYF.

This clone was found a few times. J is TRBJ1-5 and V is TRBV12-3 or TRBV12-4; D might be TRBD1 (5 bases). V was pared by 1 base and J by 8 bases, with 6 bases between. The CDR3 runs 12 residues. The CDR3 DNA is TGTGCCAGCAGTTTAGAAGGGGAGCCCCAGCATTTT. Amino acids: CASSLEGEPQHF.

The V and J genes are TRBV29-1 and TRBJ1-6, with D possibly matching TRBD1 (5 bases). Between the trimmed V and J ends, which lost 4 bases and 7 bases, there was a span of 14 bases. The V gene's germline CDR1 is SQVTM and CDR2 ANQGSEA. CDR3 length: 14 amino acids. CDR3 residues: CSVAWGLGNSPLHF. CDR3 DNA: TGCAGCGTTGCTTGGGGCCTCGGAAATTCACCCCTCCACTTT.

This chain links TRBV18 with TRBJ1-5; 7 bases map to TRBD1. The trim removed 8 bases at V and 5 bases at J, leaving 18 bases unmatched. Germline-derived CDR1 and CDR2 are KGHSH and LQKENI. This CDR3 is 17 amino acids long. The DNA of the CDR3 is TGTGCCAGCCCTATGGGAGGTGCCGACAGGGCCTATCAGCCCCAGCATTTT. Amino acids: CASPMGGADRAYQPQHF.

The chain has TRBV29-1 and TRBJ2-6; maybe TRBD2 (6 bases). This CDR3 comprises 14 residues. Trimming removed 4 bases at V and 1 base at J, with 8 bases between. Looked up from germline, CDR1 is SQVTM and CDR2 is ANQGSEA. CDR3 coding DNA: TGCAGCGTTGGCGGGGAATCTGGGGCCAACGTCCTGACTTTC. Protein sequence: CSVGGESGANVLTF.

The V call is TRBV5-6, the J call TRBJ1-5, with D possibly matching TRBD1 (5 bases). This CDR3 has 17 residues. CDR1 SGHDT and CDR2 YYEEEE come from the germline V gene. V lost 3 bases, J lost 3 bases, and 19 bases lay in between. CDR3 protein: CASSSTTQGGFNQPQHF. In DNA form, the CDR3 reads TGTGCCAGCAGCTCAACGACCCAGGGAGGGTTCAATCAGCCCCAGCATTTT.

V and J are TRBV3-1 (or the pseudogene TRBV3-2) and TRBJ1-2, with no clear D. Trimming removed 4 bases from V and 7 bases from J, with 13 bases in between. The CDR3 is 13 residues long. CDR1 is LGHDT and CDR2 is YNNKEL in the germline V gene (reference sequence). The chain's CDR3 is CASSPYSQFGYTF. The CDR3 DNA reads as TGTGCCAGCAGCCCCTATAGCCAGTTTGGCTACACCTTC.

This sequence joins TRBV2 and TRBJ1-6, with 7 bases fitting TRBD1. CDR1 and CDR2 from the germline V gene are SNHLY and FYNNEI. J was trimmed by 8 bases and V by 4 bases; bases with no gene match: 8. The CDR3 runs 15 residues. The CDR3 region is CASSAEGTADSPLHF. The DNA for the CDR3 is TGTGCCAGCAGTGCGGAAGGGACAGCTGATTCACCCCTCCACTTT.

This chain connects TRBV28 to TRBJ1-2, with D unclear. Per the germline V gene, CDR1 is MDHEN and CDR2 is SYDVKM. V lost 7 bases and J lost 4, with 16 bases in between. The CDR3 extends over 14 amino acids. CDR3 coding DNA: TGTGCCAGCAACTTCCCCCCAAGCCCCTATGGCTACACCTTC. It codes for CASNFPPSPYGYTF.

The chain has TRBV11-2 and TRBJ1-1, with 7 bases identical to TRBD1. This CDR3 region has 13 residues. V was pared by 1 base and J by 10 bases, with 6 bases of the junction left unmatched. CDR1 is SGHAT and CDR2 is FQNNGV in the germline V gene. The CDR3 DNA reads as TGTGCCAGCAGCTTAGTCGGGGACAGTGGAGCTTTCTTT. It yields the protein CASSLVGDSGAFF.

The J gene is TRBJ2-7, the V gene TRBV7-6; D is unresolved. The CDR3 contains 16 residues. Per the germline V gene, CDR1 is SGHVS and CDR2 is FNYEAQ. Deletions cut 5 bases from V and 4 bases from J, with 21 bases between. CDR3 sequence reads: CASSPPSSYSPYEQYF. In DNA form, the CDR3 reads TGTGCCAGCAGCCCCCCCTCTTCGTACAGTCCGTACGAGCAGTACTTC.